Described below is a single T cell receptor (beta chain) sequence and its context. The antigen is not known. Unmatched junction bases numbered 5, after V lost 5 bases and J lost 2 bases. CDR3 length: 14 amino acids. Germline V gene sequence: CDR1 SGHTA, CDR2 FQGNSA. Libraries were prepared by immunoSEQ multiplex PCR; TCRdb keeps only in-frame clonotypes and omits some of them. The sample has 950 to 1,000 clones, 75% to 85% seen once. These data belong to a study of hypomethylating agent response in myelodysplastic syndrome. Findings and caveats of the study: After hypomethylating agent treatment, diversity and clonality showed no significant change, overall or by response. Possible novel MDS antigen recognition by shared GLIPH2 clusters needs experimental validation.

T-cell subsets were not sorted; bulk bone marrow was analyzed. V and J are TRBV7-2 and TRBJ2-7; 8 bases are shared with TRBD1. The sample was bone marrow, taken before or after starting hypomethylating agent treatment for myelodysplastic syndrome (not recorded which). This TCR came from a human donor with myelodysplastic syndrome. CDR3 loop: CASSLRDRTYEQYF. For the CDR3, the DNA is TGTGCCAGCAGCCTCCGGGACAGGACCTACGAGCAGTACTTC.